A selection of T cell receptor beta chains follows, all from one sample in a study of sequential checkpoint blockade in melanoma. The table came from immunoSEQ multiplex PCR; TCRdb's copy has only in-frame clones and leaves some out. Of about 40,000 clones listed, 80% to 90% are singletons. The sample consisted of CD8+ T cells sorted from blood (inferred from file names), taken from a patient given nivolumab and ipilimumab in sequence. Every receptor here comes from a human donor with melanoma. Each CDR3 is given with its conserved first and last residue. The D gene is left open where the match is weak. Size tells how often a clone was seen (once, few, many) or the class of an expanded clone, and some rows leave it out.

D	V	size	J	DNA	CDR3
.	TRBV6-5	once	TRBJ2-1	TGTGCCAGCAGTTACTCGACTAGCAATGAGCAGTTCTTC	CASSYSTSNEQFF
.	TRBV28	.	TRBJ2-7	TGTGCCAGCAGCTCGGGACTCTTGAGCTCCTACGAGCAGTACTTC	CASSSGLLSSYEQYF
.	TRBV11-3	once	TRBJ1-3	TGTGCCAGCAGCTACACAGGGTTTGGGAACACCATATATTTT	CASSYTGFGNTIYF
TRBD1	TRBV13	.	TRBJ1-1	TGTGCCAGCAGCTTAGAGGGGGCAGCTGAAGCTTTCTTT	CASSLEGAAEAFF
TRBD1	TRBV5-4	.	TRBJ1-5	TGTGCCAGCAGTTTACAGGGGTCGTATGATCAGCCCCAGCATTTT	CASSLQGSYDQPQHF
.	TRBV7-2	.	TRBJ2-7	TGTGCCAGCAGCCCCGGTACCGAGCAGTACTTC	CASSPGTEQYF
.	TRBV25-1	.	TRBJ2-1	TGTGCCAGCAGTGACTCAGCGTTCAATGAGCAGTTCTTC	CASSDSAFNEQFF
TRBD2	TRBV5-1	.	TRBJ2-1	TGCGCCAGCAGCTCTATGACTAGCGGGCCCTACAATGAGCAGTTCTTC	CASSSMTSGPYNEQFF
.	TRBV5-1	.	TRBJ1-1	TGCGCCAGCAGCTTGGTTCCGGGGGACACTGAAGCTTTCTTT	CASSLVPGDTEAFF
.	TRBV27	.	TRBJ1-2	TGTGCCAGCAGCTCCACGATATTCAGTGGCTACACCTTC	CASSSTIFSGYTF
.	TRBV29-1	.	TRBJ2-1	TGCAGCGTCTTCAGAGGTGAGCAGTTCTTC	CSVFRGEQFF
TRBD2	TRBV7-8	.	TRBJ2-7	TGTGCCAGCAGCACTAGCGGAGCCTACGAGCAGTACTTC	CASSTSGAYEQYF
.	TRBV5-6	.	TRBJ2-7	TGTGCCAGCAGCTCAAAACCGGGACATTCCTACGAGCAGTACTTC	CASSSKPGHSYEQYF
.	TRBV9	.	TRBJ2-5	TGTGCCAGCAGCAGGACAGCGTTCGATCTAGAGACCCAGTACTTC	CASSRTAFDLETQYF
TRBD2	TRBV7-3	.	TRBJ2-1	TGTGCCAGCGCCTCCCTAGCGGCCACCTACAATGAGCAGTTCTTC	CASASLAATYNEQFF
.	TRBV23-1	.	TRBJ1-5	TGCGCCAGCAGTCAGGCGAGCGGGGGGTTGAGGGATCAGCCCCAGCATTTT	CASSQASGGLRDQPQHF
.	TRBV7-9	.	TRBJ1-1	TGTGCCAGCAGCCCGTTCCGGGGGACTGAAGCTTTCTTT	CASSPFRGTEAFF
.	TRBV11-3	few	TRBJ2-7	TGTGCCAGCAGTCGGGAGAGAGGATTCGAGCAGTACTTC	CASSRERGFEQYF
.	TRBV28	.	TRBJ2-1	TGTGCCACCGCATGGGCGGGGCTGTACAATGAGCAGTTCTTC	CATAWAGLYNEQFF
TRBD2	TRBV9	once	TRBJ2-1	TGTGCCAGCAGCCAAGGTACTAGCGGGAGCGATGAGCAGTTCTTC	CASSQGTSGSDEQFF
TRBD1	TRBV6-1	few	TRBJ2-1	TGTGCCAGTATGGGACAGCCTGACAATGAGCAGTTCTTC	CASMGQPDNEQFF
.	TRBV9	.	TRBJ2-4	TGTGCCAGCAGCGTAGGAGGCGGGACCCACATTCAGTACTTC	CASSVGGGTHIQYF
TRBD1	TRBV6-1	.	TRBJ2-2	TGTGCCAGCAGTGATGACAGGGGGCGTTACCTAATATCGAACACCGGGGAGCTGTTTTTT	CASSDDRGRYLISNTGELFF
TRBD2	TRBV7-9	.	TRBJ2-2	TGTGCCAGCAGTTACACTAGCGGCTACACCGGGGAGCTGTTTTTT	CASSYTSGYTGELFF
TRBD1	TRBV4-1	.	TRBJ2-1	TGCGCCAGCACCCCAGGGGGAAGACACAATGAGCAGTTCTTC	CASTPGGRHNEQFF
.	TRBV2	.	TRBJ1-2	TGTGCCAGCGATACTCTACTACGTACAGGGATGGATGGCTACACCTTC	CASDTLLRTGMDGYTF
.	TRBV6-5	.	TRBJ1-3	TGTGCCAGCAGCCAGGGCTTCGGGGGAAACACCATATATTTT	CASSQGFGGNTIYF
TRBD2	TRBV2	.	TRBJ2-7	TGTGCCAGCAGTGAGTTTAGCGGGAGTTTGTACGAGCAGTACTTC	CASSEFSGSLYEQYF
.	TRBV19	.	TRBJ1-4	TGTGCCAGTAGTCGAGAGACCAGGCGAACTAATGAAAAACTGTTTTTT	CASSRETRRTNEKLFF
TRBD2	TRBV2	.	TRBJ2-5	TGTGCCAGCAATTATGGGCTAGCGGGAGGGAGGTCAGAGACCCAGTACTTC	CASNYGLAGGRSETQYF
TRBD1	TRBV5-4	.	TRBJ2-7	TGTGCCAGCAGCTTGGCGGCCGGGACAGGGACTTACGAGCAGTACTTC	CASSLAAGTGTYEQYF
.	TRBV14	.	TRBJ2-2	TGTGCCAGCAGCCCGCGAGGAGGGCCAACCGGGGAGCTGTTTTTT	CASSPRGGPTGELFF
.	TRBV19	.	TRBJ2-5	TGTGCCAGTAGTATTGCGCGGGGAGAGACCCAGTACTTC	CASSIARGETQYF
TRBD2	TRBV19	.	TRBJ2-1	TGTGCCAGTACTAGCGGGAAATCCTACAATGAGCAGTTCTTC	CASTSGKSYNEQFF
.	TRBV6-5	few	TRBJ2-7	TGTGCCAGCAGCTACTCGGCTCATCCCTACGAGCAGTACTTC	CASSYSAHPYEQYF
.	TRBV23-1	once	TRBJ2-2	TGCGCCAGCGGAAGGACTTTCGCGAACACCGGGGAGCTGTTTTTT	CASGRTFANTGELFF
TRBD1	TRBV12-5	.	TRBJ2-1	TGTGCTAGTGGTTTAGGGACAGCAACCTATGAGCAGTTCTTC	CASGLGTATYEQFF
TRBD2	TRBV2	.	TRBJ2-5	TGTGCCAGCAGCCTGACTAGCGGGATGGAGACCCAGTACTTC	CASSLTSGMETQYF
.	TRBV27	.	TRBJ2-2	TGTGCCAGCAGTCTAGCCAACACCGGGGAGCTGTTTTTT	CASSLANTGELFF
.	TRBV18	.	TRBJ1-2	TGTGCCAGCTCACCGTTCTCCGTGGAGCTCCATGGCTACACCTTC	CASSPFSVELHGYTF
TRBD2	TRBV27	few	TRBJ2-3	TGTGCCAGCAGTTCCGGGACTAGCGGGAGGACAGATACGCAGTATTTT	CASSSGTSGRTDTQYF
TRBD1	TRBV19	.	TRBJ2-7	TGTGCCAGTACAGGGGGCTCATACGAGCAGTACTTC	CASTGGSYEQYF
.	TRBV19	.	TRBJ1-2	TGTGCCAGCCGGGGACACTTCTATGGCTACACCTTC	CASRGHFYGYTF
.	TRBV11-2	.	TRBJ1-2	TGTGCCAGCAGCTTAGTAGGGGACTATGGCTACACCTTC	CASSLVGDYGYTF
.	TRBV19	.	TRBJ2-2	TGTGCCAGTAGAACGAGTGGGGAGCTGTTTTTT	CASRTSGELFF
.	TRBV7-9	.	TRBJ2-5	TGTGCCAGCAGCTCGGTAACTCTCGGGGAGACCCAGTACTTC	CASSSVTLGETQYF